Listed here is a single T cell receptor (beta chain). What it binds is not known. Germline CDR1 reads MGHRA; CDR2 reads YSYEKL. The V end lost 1 base, the J end lost 1 base, and 14 bases lay between the germline ends. This CDR3 is built from 17 residues. The people who gave samples were healthy Caucasians from Russia, aged roughly 6 to 100. Through a sample-barcoded 5' primer and a J-beta primer mix, a second PCR was run for roughly 7 to 11 cycles. TCRdb reprocessed the 5' RACE reads with MiXCR, giving one entry per CDR3 protein. In the table there are 1,800,000 or so distinct CDR3 sequences, about two fifths of which are singletons. The sample is drawn from a study of blood T cells in healthy people across ages. Findings and limits, study-wide: The fall in TCR beta diversity per million T cells was roughly linear with age.

The sample was blood. The receptor was derived from a human donor in good health. The chain has TRBV4-1 and TRBJ2-1; maybe TRBD2 (5 bases). Written as DNA, the CDR3 is TGCGCCAGCAGCCAAGTAGCCGGGGTCACGTCCTACAATGAGCAGTTCTTC. Translation: CASSQVAGVTSYNEQFF.